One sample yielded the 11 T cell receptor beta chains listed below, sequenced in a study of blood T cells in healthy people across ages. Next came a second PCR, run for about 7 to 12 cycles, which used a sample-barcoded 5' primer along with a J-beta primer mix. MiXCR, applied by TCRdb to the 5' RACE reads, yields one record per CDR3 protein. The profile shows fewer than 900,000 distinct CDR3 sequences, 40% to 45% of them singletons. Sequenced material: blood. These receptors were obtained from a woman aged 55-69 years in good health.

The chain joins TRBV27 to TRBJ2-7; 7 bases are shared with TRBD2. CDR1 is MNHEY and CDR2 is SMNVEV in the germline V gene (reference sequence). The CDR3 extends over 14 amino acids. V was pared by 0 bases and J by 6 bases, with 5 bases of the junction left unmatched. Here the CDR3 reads CASSLSRRGSEQYF. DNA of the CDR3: TGTGCCAGCAGTTTATCCAGGCGGGGGAGCGAGCAGTACTTC.

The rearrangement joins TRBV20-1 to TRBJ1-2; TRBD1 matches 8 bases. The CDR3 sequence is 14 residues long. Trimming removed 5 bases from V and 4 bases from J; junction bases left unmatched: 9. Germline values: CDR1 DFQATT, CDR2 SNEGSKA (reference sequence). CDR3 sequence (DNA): TGCAGTGCTTGGACAGGGCAAGAAATCTATGGCTACACCTTC. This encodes CSAWTGQEIYGYTF.

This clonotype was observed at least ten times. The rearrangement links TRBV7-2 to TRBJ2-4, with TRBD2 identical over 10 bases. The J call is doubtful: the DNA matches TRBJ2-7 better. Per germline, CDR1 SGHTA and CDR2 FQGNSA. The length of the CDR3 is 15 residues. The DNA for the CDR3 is TGTGCCAGCAGCCCACAGAGCGGGAGGGCCGCCGAGCAGTACTTC. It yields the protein CASSPQSGRAAEQYF.

CDR3 nucleotide sequence: TGCAGTGCTGGGGACGGACTTAACACTGAAGCTTTCTTT. As protein: CSAGDGLNTEAFF. The V gene is TRBV20-1, the J gene TRBJ1-1; D may be TRBD1 (5 bases). The CDR3 runs 13 residues. Trimming pared 5 bases from V and 2 bases from J, leaving 12 bases between. Germline V gene sequence: CDR1 DFQATT, CDR2 SNEGSKA (reference sequence).

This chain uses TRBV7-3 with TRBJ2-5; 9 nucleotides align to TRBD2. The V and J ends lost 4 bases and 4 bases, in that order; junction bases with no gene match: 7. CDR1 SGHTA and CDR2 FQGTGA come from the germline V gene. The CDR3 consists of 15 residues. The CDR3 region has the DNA TGTGCCAGCAGCTCCATGCGGGGGGGCATAGAGACCCAGTACTTC. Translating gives CASSSMRGGIETQYF.

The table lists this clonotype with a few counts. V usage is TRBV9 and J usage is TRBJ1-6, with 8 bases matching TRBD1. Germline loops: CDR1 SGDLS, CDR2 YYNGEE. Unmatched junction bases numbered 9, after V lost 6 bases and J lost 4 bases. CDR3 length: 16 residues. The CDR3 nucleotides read TGTGCCAGCACCCGCGGACAGGGCGTTTATAATTCACCCCTCCACTTT. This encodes CASTRGQGVYNSPLHF.

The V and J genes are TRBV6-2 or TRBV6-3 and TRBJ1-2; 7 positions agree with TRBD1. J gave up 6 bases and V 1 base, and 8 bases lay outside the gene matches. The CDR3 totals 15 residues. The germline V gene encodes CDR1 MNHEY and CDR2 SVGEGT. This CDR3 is CASSYYRQGRNGYTF. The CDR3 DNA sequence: TGTGCCAGCAGTTACTACCGACAGGGTCGCAATGGCTACACCTTC.

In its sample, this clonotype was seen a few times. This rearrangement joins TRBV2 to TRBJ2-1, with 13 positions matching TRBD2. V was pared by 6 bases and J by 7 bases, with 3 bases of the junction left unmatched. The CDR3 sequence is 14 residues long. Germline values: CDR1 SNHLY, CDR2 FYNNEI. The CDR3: CASRGLAGKNEQFF. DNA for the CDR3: TGTGCCAGCAGGGGACTAGCGGGAAAAAATGAGCAGTTCTTC. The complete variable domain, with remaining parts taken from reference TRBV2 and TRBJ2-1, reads EPEVTQTPSHQVTQMGQEVILRCVPISNHLYFYWYRQILGQKVEFLVSFYNNEISEKSEIFDDQFSVERPDGSNFTLKIRSTKLEDSAMYFCASRGLAGKNEQFFGPGTRLTVL.

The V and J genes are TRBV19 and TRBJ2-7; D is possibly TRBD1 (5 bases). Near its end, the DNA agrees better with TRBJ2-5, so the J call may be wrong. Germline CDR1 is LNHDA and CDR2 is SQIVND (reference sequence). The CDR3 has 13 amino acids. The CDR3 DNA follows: TGTGCCAGTAGTATGTCTGGGGCGGAGACCCAGTACTTC. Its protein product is CASSMSGAETQYF.

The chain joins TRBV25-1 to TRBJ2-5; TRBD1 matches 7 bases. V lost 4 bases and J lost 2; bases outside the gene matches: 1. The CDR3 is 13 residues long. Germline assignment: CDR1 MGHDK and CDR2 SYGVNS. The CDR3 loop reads CASSGDRQETQYF. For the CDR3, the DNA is TGTGCCAGCAGTGGGGACAGACAAGAGACCCAGTACTTC.

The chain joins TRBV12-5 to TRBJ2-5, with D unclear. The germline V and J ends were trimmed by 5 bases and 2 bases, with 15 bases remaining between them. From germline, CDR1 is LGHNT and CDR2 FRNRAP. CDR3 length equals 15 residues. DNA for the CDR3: TGTGCTAGTGGTCCCCAAGGTGGAGTACAAGAGACCCAGTACTTC. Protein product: CASGPQGGVQETQYF.